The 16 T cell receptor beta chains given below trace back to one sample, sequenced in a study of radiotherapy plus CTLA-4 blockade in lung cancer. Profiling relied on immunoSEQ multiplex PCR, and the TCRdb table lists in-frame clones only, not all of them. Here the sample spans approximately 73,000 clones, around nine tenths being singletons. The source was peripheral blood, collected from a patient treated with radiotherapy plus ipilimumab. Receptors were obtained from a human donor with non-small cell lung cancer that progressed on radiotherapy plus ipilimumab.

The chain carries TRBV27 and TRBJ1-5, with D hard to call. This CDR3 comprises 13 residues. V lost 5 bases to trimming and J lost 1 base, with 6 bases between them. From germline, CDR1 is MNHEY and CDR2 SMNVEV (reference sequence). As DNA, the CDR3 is TGTGCCAGCAGTCGGTGGAGCAATCAGCCCCAGCATTTT. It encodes CASSRWSNQPQHF.

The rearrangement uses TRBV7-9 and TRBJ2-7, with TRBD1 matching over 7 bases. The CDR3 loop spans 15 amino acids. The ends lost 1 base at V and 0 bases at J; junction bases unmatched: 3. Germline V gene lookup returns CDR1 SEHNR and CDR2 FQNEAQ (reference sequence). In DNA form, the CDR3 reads TGTGCCAGCAGCTTAGTAGCAGGGGGCTCCTACGAGCAGTACTTC. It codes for CASSLVAGGSYEQYF.

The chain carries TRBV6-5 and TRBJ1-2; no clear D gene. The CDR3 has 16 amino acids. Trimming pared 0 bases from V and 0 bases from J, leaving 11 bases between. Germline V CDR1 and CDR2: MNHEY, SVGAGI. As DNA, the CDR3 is TGTGCCAGCAGTTACTCGGGCAGCCCCCCTAACTATGGCTACACCTTC. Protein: CASSYSGSPPNYGYTF.

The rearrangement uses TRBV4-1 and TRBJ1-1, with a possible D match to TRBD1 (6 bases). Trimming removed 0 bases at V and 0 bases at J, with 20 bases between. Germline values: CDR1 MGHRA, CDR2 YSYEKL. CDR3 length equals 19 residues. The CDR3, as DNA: TGCGCCAGCAGCCAAGATTGGGGGCACATTACTTCTTTGAACACTGAAGCTTTCTTT. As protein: CASSQDWGHITSLNTEAFF.

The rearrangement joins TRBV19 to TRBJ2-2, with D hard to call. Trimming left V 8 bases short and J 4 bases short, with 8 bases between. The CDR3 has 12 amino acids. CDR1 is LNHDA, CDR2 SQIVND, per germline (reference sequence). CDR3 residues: CASPDPTGELFF. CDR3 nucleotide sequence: TGTGCCAGTCCGGACCCCACCGGGGAGCTGTTTTTT. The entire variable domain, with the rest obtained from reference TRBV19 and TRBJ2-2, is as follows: DGGITQSPKYLFRKEGQNVTLSCEQNLNHDAMYWYRQDPGQGLRLIYYSQIVNDFQKGDIAEGYSVSREKKESFPLTVTSAQKNPTAFYLCASPDPTGELFFGEGSRLTVL.

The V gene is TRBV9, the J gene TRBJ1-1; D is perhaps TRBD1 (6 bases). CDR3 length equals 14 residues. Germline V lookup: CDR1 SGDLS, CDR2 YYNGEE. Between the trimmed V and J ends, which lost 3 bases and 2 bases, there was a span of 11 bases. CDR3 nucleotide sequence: TGTGCCAGCAGCGCGCAACAGGGCAACACTGAAGCTTTCTTT. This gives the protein CASSAQQGNTEAFF.

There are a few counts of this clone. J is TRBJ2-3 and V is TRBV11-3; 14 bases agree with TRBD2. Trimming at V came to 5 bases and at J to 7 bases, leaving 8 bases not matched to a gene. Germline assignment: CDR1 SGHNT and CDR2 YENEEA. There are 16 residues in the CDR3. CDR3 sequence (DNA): TGTGCCAGCAGCCAAAAAGGGACTAGCGGGAGCCATACGCAGTATTTT. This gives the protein CASSQKGTSGSHTQYF.

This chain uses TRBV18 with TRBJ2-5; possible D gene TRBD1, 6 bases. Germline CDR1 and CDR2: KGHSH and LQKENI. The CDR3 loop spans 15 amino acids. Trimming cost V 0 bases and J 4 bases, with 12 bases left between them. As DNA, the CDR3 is TGTGCCAGCTCACCACCGACAGGCTTACGAGAGACCCAGTACTTC. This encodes CASSPPTGLRETQYF.

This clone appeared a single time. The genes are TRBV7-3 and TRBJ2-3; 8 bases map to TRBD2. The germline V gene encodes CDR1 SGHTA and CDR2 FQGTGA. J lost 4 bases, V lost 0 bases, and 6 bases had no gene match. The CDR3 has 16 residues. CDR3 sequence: CASSLTLGLEADTQYF. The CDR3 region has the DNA TGTGCCAGCAGCTTAACCCTGGGACTAGAAGCAGATACGCAGTATTTT.

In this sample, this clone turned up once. CDR3 in amino acids: CASSSSVRDKNTEAFF. The CDR3 DNA sequence: TGCGCCAGCAGCTCCTCAGTCCGGGACAAAAACACTGAAGCTTTCTTT. The J gene is TRBJ1-1, the V gene TRBV5-1, with D perhaps TRBD1 (6 bases). Between the trimmed V and J ends, which lost 3 bases and 2 bases, there was a span of 17 bases. Germline CDR1 SGHRS, CDR2 YFSETQ. The CDR3 is 16 amino acids.

The CDR3: CASSRGIAGQGLGEQYV. The CDR3 DNA is TGTGCCAGCAGCCGAGGAATCGCGGGACAGGGTTTAGGGGAGCAGTACGTC. The V call is TRBV5-4, the J call TRBJ2-7; 9 bases map to TRBD1. The CDR3 totals 17 residues. Germline CDR1 and CDR2: SGHNT and YYREEE (reference sequence). J lost 7 bases, V lost 4 bases, and 18 bases had no gene match.

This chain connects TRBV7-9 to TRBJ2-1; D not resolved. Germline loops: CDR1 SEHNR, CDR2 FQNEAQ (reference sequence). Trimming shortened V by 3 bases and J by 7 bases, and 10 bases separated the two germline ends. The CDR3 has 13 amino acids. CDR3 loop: CASSFPTVNEQFF. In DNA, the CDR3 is TGTGCCAGCAGCTTTCCAACAGTTAATGAGCAGTTCTTC.

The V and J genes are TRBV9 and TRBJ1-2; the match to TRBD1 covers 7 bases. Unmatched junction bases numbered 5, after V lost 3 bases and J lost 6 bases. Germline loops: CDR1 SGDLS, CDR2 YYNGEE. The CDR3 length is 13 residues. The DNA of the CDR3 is TGTGCCAGCAGCGGGTATGGGACAGATGGCTACACCTTC. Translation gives CASSGYGTDGYTF.

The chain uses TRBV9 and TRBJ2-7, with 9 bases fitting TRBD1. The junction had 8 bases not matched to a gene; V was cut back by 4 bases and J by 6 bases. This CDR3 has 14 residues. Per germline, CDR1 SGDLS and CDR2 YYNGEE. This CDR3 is CASSLGQGMSEQYF. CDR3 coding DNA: TGTGCCAGCAGCCTCGGACAGGGGATGTCCGAGCAGTACTTC.

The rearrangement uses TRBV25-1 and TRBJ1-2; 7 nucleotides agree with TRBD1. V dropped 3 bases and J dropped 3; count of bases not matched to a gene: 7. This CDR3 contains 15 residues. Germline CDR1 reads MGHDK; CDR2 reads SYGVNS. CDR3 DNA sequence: TGTGCCAGCAGTGATGGAAGGGGGCGCCACTATGGCTACACCTTC. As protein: CASSDGRGRHYGYTF.

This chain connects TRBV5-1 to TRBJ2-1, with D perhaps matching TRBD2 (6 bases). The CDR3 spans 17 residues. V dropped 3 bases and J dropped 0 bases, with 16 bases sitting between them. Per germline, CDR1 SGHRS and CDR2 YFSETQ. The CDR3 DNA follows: TGCGCCAGCAGCTGGCTTCTAGCGCCGAGCTCCTACAATGAGCAGTTCTTC. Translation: CASSWLLAPSSYNEQFF. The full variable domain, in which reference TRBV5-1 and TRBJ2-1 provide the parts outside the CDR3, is KAGVTQTPRYLIKTRGQQVTLSCSPISGHRSVSWYQQTPGQGLQFLFEYFSETQRNKGNFPGRFSGRQFSNSRSEMNVSTLELGDSALYLCASSWLLAPSSYNEQFFGPGTRLTVL.